This T cell receptor (beta chain) was identified during a study of T cell changes during pregnancy in multiple sclerosis. Germline V gene sequence: CDR1 SQVTM, CDR2 ANQGSEA. V lost 2 bases to trimming and J lost 1 base; unmatched junction nucleotides: 7. This CDR3 has 15 residues. Profiling relied on immunoSEQ multiplex PCR, and the TCRdb table lists in-frame clones only, not all of them. The sample records 35,000 to 50,000 clones, approximately 90% being singletons. This chain connects TRBV29-1 to TRBJ1-1; 7 bases are shared with TRBD1. This sequence was found in a female donor with multiple sclerosis, enrolled in a pregnancy study. The sample was CD4+ T cells from peripheral blood mononuclear cells, taken in the second trimester of pregnancy. The CDR3 loop is CSVEYRGRTNTEAFF. CDR3 in DNA: TGCAGCGTTGAATACAGGGGTCGAACGAACACTGAAGCTTTCTTT.